Following are 16 T cell receptor beta chains from one sample sequenced in a study of T cell responses to AZD1222 COVID-19 vaccine. Measured with immunoSEQ multiplex PCR; TCRdb has only the in-frame clones, and not every one. The repertoire holds 140,000 to 150,000 clones, with 82% as singletons. Source: peripheral blood, taken on day 0 of MenACWY control vaccination. The origin of the receptors is an adult in good health.

This clone occurred once. The genes are TRBV11-3 and TRBJ1-5; 10 bases align to TRBD1. There are 16 residues in the CDR3. J lost 0 bases, V lost 5 bases, and 4 bases had no gene match. From germline, CDR1 is SGHNT and CDR2 YENEEA. DNA for the CDR3: TGTGCCAGCAGCGACCGACAGGGGGCTAGCAATCAGCCCCAGCATTTT. Its protein is CASSDRQGASNQPQHF. The full variable domain, in which reference TRBV11-3 and TRBJ1-5 provide the parts outside the CDR3, is EAGVVQSPRYKIIEKKQPVAFWCNPISGHNTLYWYLQNLGQGPELLIRYENEEAVDDSQLPKDRFSAERLKGVDSTLKIQPAELGDSAVYLCASSDRQGASNQPQHFGDGTRLSIL.

This clone has just one count. This sequence joins TRBV7-2 and TRBJ2-1, with 8 bases aligning to TRBD2. The V segment lost 5 bases and the J segment 4 bases; nucleotides outside the gene matches: 7. CDR3 length: 15 amino acids. CDR1 is SGHTA and CDR2 is FQGNSA in the germline V gene. Written as DNA, the CDR3 is TGTGCCAGCAGCCCGGCAGCGGGGGAATACAATGAGCAGTTCTTC. Its protein product is CASSPAAGEYNEQFF.

This clone was counted a few times. V usage is TRBV28 and J usage is TRBJ1-2, with D perhaps matching TRBD1 (6 bases). Per the germline V gene, CDR1 is MDHEN and CDR2 is SYDVKM. The CDR3 extends over 13 amino acids. V lost 5 bases and J lost 5, with 12 bases in between. The CDR3 nucleotides read TGTGCCAGCAGTCTCGGGACACCTTATGGCTACACCTTC. Protein product: CASSLGTPYGYTF.

This clone was counted a few times. The chain employs TRBV9 and TRBJ2-7; 7 bases map to TRBD1. Germline V gene lookup returns CDR1 SGDLS and CDR2 YYNGEE. The CDR3 consists of 16 residues. Trimming cost V 0 bases and J 5 bases; bases outside gene matches: 11. Here the CDR3 reads CASSVGTSDRRDEQYF. In DNA form, the CDR3 reads TGTGCCAGCAGCGTAGGTACTTCGGACAGGCGGGACGAGCAGTACTTC.

The J gene is TRBJ1-3, the V gene TRBV5-1; possible D gene TRBD1, 6 bases. This CDR3 is built from 15 residues. The V gene lost 0 bases and the J gene lost 2 bases, with 9 bases spanning the gap. Germline V gives CDR1 SGHRS, CDR2 YFSETQ. The CDR3 DNA follows: TGCGCCAGCAGCTTGGATACAGGGACTGGAAACACCATATATTTT. This sequence encodes CASSLDTGTGNTIYF.

The V call is TRBV27, the J call TRBJ2-1; 13 nucleotides agree with TRBD2. Germline-derived CDR1 and CDR2 are MNHEY and SMNVEV (reference sequence). This CDR3 is 15 amino acids long. J gave up 5 bases and V 6 bases, and 4 bases lay outside the gene matches. The CDR3 loop reads CASSKTSGGDNEQFF. In nucleotides, the CDR3 is TGTGCCAGCAGCAAAACTAGCGGGGGGGACAATGAGCAGTTCTTC.

V usage is TRBV11-1 and J usage is TRBJ2-7; TRBD1 matches 11 bases. The CDR3 contains 15 residues. J gave up 6 bases and V 4 bases, and 8 bases lay outside the gene matches. Germline assignment: CDR1 SGHAT and CDR2 FQDESV (reference sequence). In nucleotides, the CDR3 is TGTGCCAGCAGCTGGGCCCGGGACAGGGGGGGCGAGCAGTACGTC. Its protein product is CASSWARDRGGEQYV.

The CDR3: CASSPLGDIQYF. In nucleotides, the CDR3 is TGTGCCAGCAGCCCATTGGGGGACATTCAGTACTTC. The chain couples TRBV3-1 (or the pseudogene TRBV3-2) to TRBJ2-4; possibly TRBD1 or TRBD2 for D (5 bases each). V lost 4 bases to trimming and J lost 8 bases, with 9 bases between them. CDR3 length: 12 amino acids. Per the germline V gene, CDR1 is LGHDT and CDR2 is YNNKEL (reference sequence).

J is TRBJ1-3 and V is TRBV18, with TRBD1 identical over 8 bases. Germline V gene lookup returns CDR1 KGHSH and CDR2 LQKENI. This CDR3 has 15 amino acids. Germline trimming cut 0 bases from V and 10 bases from J; bases unmatched to any gene: 8. As DNA, the CDR3 is TGTGCCAGCTCACCACCGGACAGGGCATTAACAACCATATATTTT. Its protein product is CASSPPDRALTTIYF.

The chain joins TRBV5-1 to TRBJ1-3, with 7 bases aligning to TRBD1. J gave up 0 bases and V 4 bases, and 7 bases lay outside the gene matches. In germline, CDR1 is SGHRS, CDR2 YFSETQ. The CDR3 runs 16 residues. The CDR3, as DNA: TGCGCCAGCAGCCATACAGGGGAGGGCTCTGGAAACACCATATATTTT. Translating gives CASSHTGEGSGNTIYF.

V gene TRBV5-1 combines with J gene TRBJ1-6; D uncertain. V was trimmed by 5 bases and J by 6 bases, leaving 9 bases between them. The CDR3 spans 13 residues. Germline assignment: CDR1 SGHRS and CDR2 YFSETQ. This CDR3 is CASRGPFNSPLHF. The CDR3 region has the DNA TGCGCCAGCAGGGGCCCTTTTAATTCACCCCTCCACTTT.

This clone has more than one count but fewer than ten. J is TRBJ2-3 and V is TRBV15, with 9 bases identical to TRBD2. CDR1 LNHNV and CDR2 YYDKDF come from the germline V gene (reference sequence). The trim removed 6 bases at V and 3 bases at J, leaving 7 bases unmatched. The CDR3 is 15 residues long. The CDR3 DNA is TGTGCCACCAGAGACGGGCGGGGGGGAACAGATACGCAGTATTTT. It codes for CATRDGRGGTDTQYF.

J is TRBJ1-1 and V is TRBV13, with D perhaps matching TRBD1 (5 bases). CDR3 length equals 13 residues. V lost 5 bases, J lost 7 bases, and 14 bases lay in between. Per the germline V gene, CDR1 is PRHDT and CDR2 is FYEKMQ (reference sequence). The chain's CDR3 is CASSPLQGNEAFF. The CDR3 region has the DNA TGTGCCAGCAGCCCCCTCCAGGGCAATGAAGCTTTCTTT.

The V call is TRBV9, the J call TRBJ2-1; no reliable D call. This CDR3 is built from 16 residues. With 3 bases removed from V and 2 bases from J, the gap between germline ends came to 15 bases. Per germline, CDR1 SGDLS and CDR2 YYNGEE. The DNA of the CDR3 is TGTGCCAGCAGCGGAGACAATAAAATCCCCTACAATGAGCAGTTCTTC. It yields the protein CASSGDNKIPYNEQFF.

This sequence joins TRBV29-1 and TRBJ1-3; D is uncertain. V shed 4 bases and J shed 0 bases, with 7 bases lying between them. Germline V gene data show CDR1 as SQVTM and CDR2 as ANQGSEA. The CDR3 length is 13 residues. The CDR3 region is CSVVADSGNTIYF. CDR3 DNA sequence: TGCAGCGTTGTCGCGGACTCTGGAAACACCATATATTTT.

This chain joins TRBV7-9 and TRBJ1-4; D may be TRBD1 (5 bases). CDR1 is SEHNR, CDR2 FQNEAQ, per germline (reference sequence). The V and J ends lost 1 base and 10 bases respectively, with 7 bases between them. The CDR3 contains 12 residues. CDR3 residues: CASSLVGGKLFF. The CDR3 region has the DNA TGTGCCAGCAGCTTAGTTGGGGGAAAACTGTTTTTT.